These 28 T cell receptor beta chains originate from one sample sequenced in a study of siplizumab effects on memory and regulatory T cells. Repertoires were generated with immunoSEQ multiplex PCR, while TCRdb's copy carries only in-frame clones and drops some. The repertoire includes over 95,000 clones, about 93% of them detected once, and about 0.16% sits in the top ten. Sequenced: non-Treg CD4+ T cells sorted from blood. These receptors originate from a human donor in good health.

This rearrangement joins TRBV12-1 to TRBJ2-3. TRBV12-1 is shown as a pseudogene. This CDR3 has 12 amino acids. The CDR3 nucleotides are TGTGCCAGCAGCTTTCTGGGAGATACGCAGTATTTT. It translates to CASSFLGDTQYF.

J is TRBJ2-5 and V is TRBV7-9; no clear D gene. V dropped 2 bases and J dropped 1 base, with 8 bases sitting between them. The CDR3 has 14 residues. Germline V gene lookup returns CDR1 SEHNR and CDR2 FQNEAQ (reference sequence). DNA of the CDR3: TGTGCCAGCAGCTTACACGACATCCAAGAGACCCAGTACTTC. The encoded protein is CASSLHDIQETQYF.

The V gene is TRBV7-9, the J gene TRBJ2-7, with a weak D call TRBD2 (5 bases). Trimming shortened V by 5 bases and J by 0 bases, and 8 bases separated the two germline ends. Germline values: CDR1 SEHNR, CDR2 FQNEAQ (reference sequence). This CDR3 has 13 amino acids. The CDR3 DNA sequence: TGTGCCAGCAGCCACGGGAACTCCTACGAGCAGTACTTC. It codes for CASSHGNSYEQYF.

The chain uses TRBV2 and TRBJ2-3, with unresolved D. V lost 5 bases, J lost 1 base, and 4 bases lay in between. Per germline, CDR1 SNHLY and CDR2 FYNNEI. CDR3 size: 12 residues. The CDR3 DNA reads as TGTGCCAGCAGTCGCGGCACAGATACGCAGTATTTT. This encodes CASSRGTDTQYF.

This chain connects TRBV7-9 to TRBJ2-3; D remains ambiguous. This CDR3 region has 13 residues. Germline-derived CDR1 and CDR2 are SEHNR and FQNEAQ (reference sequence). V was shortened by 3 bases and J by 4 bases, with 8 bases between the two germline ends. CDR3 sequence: CASSFREADTQYF. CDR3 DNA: TGTGCCAGCAGCTTTAGGGAAGCAGATACGCAGTATTTT.

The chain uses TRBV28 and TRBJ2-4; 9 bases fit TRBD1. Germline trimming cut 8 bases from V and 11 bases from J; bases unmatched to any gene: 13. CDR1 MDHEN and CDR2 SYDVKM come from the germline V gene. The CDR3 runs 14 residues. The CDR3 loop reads CASRRGGQGGFQYF. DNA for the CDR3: TGTGCCAGCCGTAGGGGGGGACAGGGCGGTTTTCAGTACTTC.

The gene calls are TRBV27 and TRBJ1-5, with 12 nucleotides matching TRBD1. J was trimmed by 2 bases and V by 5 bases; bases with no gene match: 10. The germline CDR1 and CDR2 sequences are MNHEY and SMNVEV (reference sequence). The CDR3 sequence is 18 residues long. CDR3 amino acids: CASSQGTGGVTRNQPQHF. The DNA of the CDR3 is TGTGCCAGCAGTCAAGGGACAGGGGGCGTTACGCGCAATCAGCCCCAGCATTTT.

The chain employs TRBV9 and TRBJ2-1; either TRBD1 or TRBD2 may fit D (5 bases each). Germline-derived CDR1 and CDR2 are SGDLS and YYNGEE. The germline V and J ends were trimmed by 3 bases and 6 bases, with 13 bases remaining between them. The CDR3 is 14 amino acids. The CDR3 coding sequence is TGTGCCAGCAGCGCCCTTTCCGGGACCAATGAGCAGTTCTTC. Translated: CASSALSGTNEQFF. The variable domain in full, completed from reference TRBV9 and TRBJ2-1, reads DSGVTQTPKHLITATGQRVTLRCSPRSGDLSVYWYQQSLDQGLQFLIQYYNGEERAKGNILERFSAQQFPDLHSELNLSSLELGDSALYFCASSALSGTNEQFFGPGTRLTVL.

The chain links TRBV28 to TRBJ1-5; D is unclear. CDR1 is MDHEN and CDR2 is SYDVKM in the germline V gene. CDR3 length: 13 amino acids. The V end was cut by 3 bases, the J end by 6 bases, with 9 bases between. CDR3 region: CASSFSEFQPQHF. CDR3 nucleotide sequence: TGTGCCAGCAGTTTTAGTGAGTTTCAGCCCCAGCATTTT.

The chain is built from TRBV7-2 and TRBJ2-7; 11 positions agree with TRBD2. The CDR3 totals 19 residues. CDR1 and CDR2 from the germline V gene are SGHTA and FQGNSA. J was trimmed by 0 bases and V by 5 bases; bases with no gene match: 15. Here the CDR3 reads CASSTSGTSGLKSSYEQYF. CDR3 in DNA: TGTGCCAGCAGCACCTCCGGGACTAGCGGTCTTAAGAGCTCCTACGAGCAGTACTTC.

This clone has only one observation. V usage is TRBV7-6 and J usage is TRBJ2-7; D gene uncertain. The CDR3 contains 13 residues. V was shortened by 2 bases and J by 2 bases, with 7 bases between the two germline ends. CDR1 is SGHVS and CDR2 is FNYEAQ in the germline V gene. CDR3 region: CASSLRSAYEQYF. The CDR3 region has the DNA TGTGCCAGCAGCTTAAGGTCAGCCTACGAGCAGTACTTC.

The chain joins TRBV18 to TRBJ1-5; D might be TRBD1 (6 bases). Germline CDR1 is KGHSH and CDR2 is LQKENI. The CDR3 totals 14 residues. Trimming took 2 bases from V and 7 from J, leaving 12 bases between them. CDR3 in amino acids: CASSPGRGEQPQHF. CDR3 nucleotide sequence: TGTGCCAGCTCACCAGGCAGGGGAGAACAGCCCCAGCATTTT.

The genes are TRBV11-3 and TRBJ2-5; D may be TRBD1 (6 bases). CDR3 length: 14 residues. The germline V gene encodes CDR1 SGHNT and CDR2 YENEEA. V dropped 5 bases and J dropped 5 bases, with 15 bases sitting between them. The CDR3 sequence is CASSQGGPSETQYF. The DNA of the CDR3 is TGTGCCAGCAGCCAAGGGGGACCCTCTGAGACCCAGTACTTC.

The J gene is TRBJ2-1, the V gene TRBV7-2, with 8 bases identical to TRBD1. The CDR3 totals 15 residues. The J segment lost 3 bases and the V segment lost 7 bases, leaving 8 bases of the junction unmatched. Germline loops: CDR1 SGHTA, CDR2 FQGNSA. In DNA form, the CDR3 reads TGTGCCAGCACCGGACAGGGTGGTAACTACAATGAGCAGTTCTTC. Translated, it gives CASTGQGGNYNEQFF.

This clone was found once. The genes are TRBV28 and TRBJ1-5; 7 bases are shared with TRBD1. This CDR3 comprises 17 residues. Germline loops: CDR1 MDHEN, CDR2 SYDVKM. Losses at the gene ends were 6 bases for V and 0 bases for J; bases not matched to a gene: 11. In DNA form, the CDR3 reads TGTGCCAGCAGCCGAAGACAGGGACTTTATAGCAATCAGCCCCAGCATTTT. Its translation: CASSRRQGLYSNQPQHF.

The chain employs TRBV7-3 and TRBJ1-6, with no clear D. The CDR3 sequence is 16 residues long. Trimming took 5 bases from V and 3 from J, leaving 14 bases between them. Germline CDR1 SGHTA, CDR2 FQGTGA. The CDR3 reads CASSPFRHYYNSPLHF. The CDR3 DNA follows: TGTGCCAGCAGCCCCTTCAGGCATTACTATAATTCACCCCTCCACTTT.

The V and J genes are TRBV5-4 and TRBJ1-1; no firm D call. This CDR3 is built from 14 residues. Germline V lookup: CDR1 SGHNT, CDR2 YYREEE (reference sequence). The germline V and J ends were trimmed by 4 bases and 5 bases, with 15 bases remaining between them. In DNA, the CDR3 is TGTGCCAGCAGCACACCGGACGGTGGGACTGAAGCTTTCTTT. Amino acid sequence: CASSTPDGGTEAFF.

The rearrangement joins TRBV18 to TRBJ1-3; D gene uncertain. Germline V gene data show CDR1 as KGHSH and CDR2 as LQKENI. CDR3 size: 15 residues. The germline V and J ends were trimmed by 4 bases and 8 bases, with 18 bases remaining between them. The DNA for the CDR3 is TGTGCCAGCTCACTACTTCAGGAATCGATGGACACCATATATTTT. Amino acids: CASSLLQESMDTIYF.

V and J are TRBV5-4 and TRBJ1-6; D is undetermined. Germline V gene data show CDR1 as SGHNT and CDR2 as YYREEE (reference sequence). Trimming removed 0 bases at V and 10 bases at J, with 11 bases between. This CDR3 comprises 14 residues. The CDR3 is CASSLGTTGSPLHF. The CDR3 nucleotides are TGTGCCAGCAGCTTGGGAACGACTGGATCACCCCTCCACTTT.

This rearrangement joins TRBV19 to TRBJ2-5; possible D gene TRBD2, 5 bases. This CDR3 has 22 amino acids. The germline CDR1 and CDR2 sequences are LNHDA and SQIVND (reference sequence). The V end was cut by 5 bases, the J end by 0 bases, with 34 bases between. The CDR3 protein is CASSFRVSSGYRGGEYQETQYF. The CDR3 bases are TGTGCCAGTAGTTTCCGGGTCAGCTCGGGGTATCGGGGTGGTGAGTACCAAGAGACCCAGTACTTC. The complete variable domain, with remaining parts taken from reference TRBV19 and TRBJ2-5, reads DGGITQSPKYLFRKEGQNVTLSCEQNLNHDAMYWYRQDPGQGLRLIYYSQIVNDFQKGDIAEGYSVSREKKESFPLTVTSAQKNPTAFYLCASSFRVSSGYRGGEYQETQYFGPGTRLLVL.

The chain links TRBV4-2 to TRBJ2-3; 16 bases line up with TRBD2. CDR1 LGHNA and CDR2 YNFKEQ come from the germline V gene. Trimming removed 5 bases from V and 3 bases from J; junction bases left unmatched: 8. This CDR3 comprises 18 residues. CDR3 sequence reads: CASSVAGTSGGATDTQYF. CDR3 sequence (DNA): TGTGCCAGCAGCGTGGCCGGGACTAGCGGGGGGGCGACAGATACGCAGTATTTT.

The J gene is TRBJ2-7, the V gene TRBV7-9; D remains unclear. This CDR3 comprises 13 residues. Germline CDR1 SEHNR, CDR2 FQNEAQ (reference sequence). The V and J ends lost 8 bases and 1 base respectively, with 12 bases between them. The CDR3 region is CASYCRHSYEQYF. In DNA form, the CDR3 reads TGTGCCAGCTATTGTAGGCATTCCTACGAGCAGTACTTC.

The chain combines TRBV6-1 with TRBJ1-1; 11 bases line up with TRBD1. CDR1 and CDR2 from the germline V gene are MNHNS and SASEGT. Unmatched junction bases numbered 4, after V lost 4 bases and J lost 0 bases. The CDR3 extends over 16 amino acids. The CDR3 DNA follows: TGTGCCAGCAGTGCTGGGACAGGGGGTATGAACACTGAAGCTTTCTTT. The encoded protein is CASSAGTGGMNTEAFF.

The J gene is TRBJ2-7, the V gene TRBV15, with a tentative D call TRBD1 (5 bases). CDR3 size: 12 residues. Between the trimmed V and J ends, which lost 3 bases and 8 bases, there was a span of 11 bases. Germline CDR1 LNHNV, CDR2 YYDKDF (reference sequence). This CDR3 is CATSRQGRKQYF. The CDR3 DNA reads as TGTGCCACCAGCAGGCAGGGTAGAAAGCAGTACTTC.

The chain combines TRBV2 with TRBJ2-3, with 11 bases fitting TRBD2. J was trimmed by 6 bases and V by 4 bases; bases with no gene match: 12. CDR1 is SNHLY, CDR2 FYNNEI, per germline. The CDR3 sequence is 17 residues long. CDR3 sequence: CASSGLAGGPLLDTQYF. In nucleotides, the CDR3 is TGTGCCAGCAGTGGTCTAGCGGGGGGACCCCTTCTGGATACGCAGTATTTT.

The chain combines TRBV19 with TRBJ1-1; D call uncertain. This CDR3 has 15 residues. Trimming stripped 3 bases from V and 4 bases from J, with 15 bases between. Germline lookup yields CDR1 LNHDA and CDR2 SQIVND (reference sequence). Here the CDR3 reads CASSINVLGSTEAFF. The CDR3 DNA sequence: TGTGCCAGTAGTATTAATGTCTTGGGGAGCACTGAAGCTTTCTTT.

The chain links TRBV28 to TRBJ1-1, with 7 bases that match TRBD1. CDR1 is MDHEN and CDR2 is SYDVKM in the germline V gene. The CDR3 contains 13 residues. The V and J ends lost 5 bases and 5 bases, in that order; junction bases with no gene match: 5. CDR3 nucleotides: TGTGCCAGCAGTGAGGGGGCGCGAACTGAAGCTTTCTTT. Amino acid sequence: CASSEGARTEAFF.

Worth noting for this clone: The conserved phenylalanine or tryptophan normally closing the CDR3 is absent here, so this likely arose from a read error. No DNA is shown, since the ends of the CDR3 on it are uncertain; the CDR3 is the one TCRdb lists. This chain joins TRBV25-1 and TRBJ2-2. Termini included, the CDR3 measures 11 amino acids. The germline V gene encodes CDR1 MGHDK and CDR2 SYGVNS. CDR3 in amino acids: CASSEYAPFKV.